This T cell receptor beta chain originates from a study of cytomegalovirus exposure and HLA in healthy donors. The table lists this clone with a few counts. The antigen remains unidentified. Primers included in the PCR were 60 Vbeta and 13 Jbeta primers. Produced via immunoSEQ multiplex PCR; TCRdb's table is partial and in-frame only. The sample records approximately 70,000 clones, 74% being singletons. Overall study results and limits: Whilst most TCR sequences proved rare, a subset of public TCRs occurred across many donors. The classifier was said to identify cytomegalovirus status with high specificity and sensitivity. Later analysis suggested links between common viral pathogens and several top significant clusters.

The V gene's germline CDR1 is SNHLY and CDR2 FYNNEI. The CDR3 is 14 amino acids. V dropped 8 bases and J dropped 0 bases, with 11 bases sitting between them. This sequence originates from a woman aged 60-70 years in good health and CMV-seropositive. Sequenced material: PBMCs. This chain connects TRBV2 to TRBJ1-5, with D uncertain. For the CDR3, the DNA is TGTGCCAGCGCCGCGGCAAATAGCAATCAGCCCCAGCATTTT. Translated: CASAAANSNQPQHF.